The following is a T cell receptor (beta chain) sequence with its context. The length of the CDR3 is 16 residues. With V trimmed by 1 base and J by 5 bases, 9 bases remained unmatched. CDR1 and CDR2 from the germline V gene are SGDLS and YYNGEE. 60 Vbeta and 13 Jbeta primers were used in PCR. Assay: immunoSEQ multiplex PCR; the TCRdb copy retains only in-frame clones and omits some. Among under 200,000 clones listed, 70% to 90% were seen once. This sample was taken from a study of cytomegalovirus exposure and HLA in healthy donors. Sequenced sample: PBMCs. V and J are TRBV9 and TRBJ2-5; 9 nucleotides line up with TRBD2. The clonotype comes from a man aged 18 to 30 in good health and CMV-seropositive. CDR3 amino acids: CASSVTGGGARETQYF. The DNA of the CDR3 is TGTGCCAGCAGCGTAACTGGCGGGGGGGCCCGGGAGACCCAGTACTTC.